The entry below describes one T cell receptor beta chain. As yet, its antigen is unknown. Using immunoSEQ multiplex PCR, the repertoire was profiled, and TCRdb retains in-frame clones only, with some absent. The table has about 100,000 clones, over 90% seen once. This sample is part of a study of T cell responses to AZD1222 COVID-19 vaccine. Turning to the study itself: Pooled samples include second doses given at about 4 or 12 weeks. Study-level points and caveats: Repertoire sampling occurred only after the peak T cell response. It should be noted that donors were predominantly white British and more often female, and clonal diversity was possibly underestimated. Reportedly, nearly half of unique spike TCRs recognized epitopes outside B.1.351/B.1.1.7 mutations.

The germline V and J ends were trimmed by 3 bases and 0 bases, with 20 bases remaining between them. Germline-derived CDR1 and CDR2 are SGHVS and FNYEAQ. The CDR3 is made up of 18 amino acids. This receptor was obtained from an adult in good health. This rearrangement joins TRBV7-6 to TRBJ1-1, with D possibly being TRBD1 (6 bases). This material consisted of peripheral blood, taken on day 0 of AZD1222 vaccination. The CDR3 DNA reads TGTGCCAGCAGCTTGGGGAAGGACAGAGATAACATGAACACTGAAGCTTTCTTT. Amino acid sequence: CASSLGKDRDNMNTEAFF.